What follows are 32 T cell receptor beta chains derived from one specimen sequenced in a study of cytomegalovirus exposure and HLA in healthy donors. Researchers ran the PCR with 60 Vbeta and 13 Jbeta primers. The method was immunoSEQ multiplex PCR; TCRdb's version includes in-frame clones alone and lacks a portion of them. The repertoire includes nearly 110,000 clones, roughly 80% of them detected once, and approximately 2% sits in the top ten. The material sequenced was PBMCs. All receptors derive from a man aged 30 to 45 in good health and CMV-seronegative.

This chain uses TRBV6-5 with TRBJ1-5; D uncertain. Deletions cut 5 bases from V and 7 bases from J, with 18 bases between. The CDR3 extends over 15 amino acids. Per the germline V gene, CDR1 is MNHEY and CDR2 is SVGAGI. DNA of the CDR3: TGTGCCAGCAGTCCGTCGGCTCCCGTCGGGCAGCCCCAGCATTTT. Residues: CASSPSAPVGQPQHF.

V usage is TRBV29-1 and J usage is TRBJ2-1; 10 nucleotides agree with TRBD1. V shed 0 bases and J 8 bases; nucleotides not matched to a gene: 7. The germline V gene has CDR1 SQVTM and CDR2 ANQGSEA. The CDR3 is made up of 15 amino acids. CDR3 DNA: TGCAGCGTTGAAGATCAGGAGACAGGGGGCGATGAGCAGTTCTTC. Protein product: CSVEDQETGGDEQFF.

The chain uses TRBV5-1 and TRBJ2-2; 8 bases agree with TRBD1. Germline V CDR1 and CDR2: SGHRS, YFSETQ. The J segment lost 9 bases and the V segment lost 3 bases, leaving 7 bases of the junction unmatched. The CDR3 runs 14 residues. CDR3 sequence reads: CASSSGQGSWELFF. Here the CDR3 DNA reads TGCGCCAGCAGCTCCGGACAGGGTTCGTGGGAGCTGTTTTTT.

V gene TRBV5-1 combines with J gene TRBJ2-7; TRBD2 might be the D (6 bases). V lost 4 bases to trimming and J lost 1 base, with 15 bases between them. The CDR3 consists of 15 residues. Germline lookup yields CDR1 SGHRS and CDR2 YFSETQ. Here the CDR3 DNA reads TGCGCCAGCAGCCCCTATGGGGGGAATTCCTACGAGCAGTACTTC. Translating gives CASSPYGGNSYEQYF.

This chain joins TRBV7-2 and TRBJ2-7; D may be TRBD2 (5 bases). CDR1 SGHTA and CDR2 FQGNSA come from the germline V gene. This CDR3 has 14 amino acids. V was shortened by 1 base and J by 2 bases, with 9 bases between the two germline ends. CDR3 sequence reads: CASSLGGLTYEQYF. The CDR3 DNA follows: TGTGCCAGCAGCTTAGGCGGACTGACCTACGAGCAGTACTTC. The variable domain in full, with the rest retrieved from reference TRBV7-2 and TRBJ2-7, is GAGVSQSPSNKVTEKGKDVELRCDPISGHTALYWYRQSLGQGLEFLIYFQGNSAPDKSGLPSDRFSAERTGGSVSTLTIQRTQQEDSAVYLCASSLGGLTYEQYFGPGTRLTVT.

This sequence joins TRBV19 and TRBJ2-1, with 10 bases that match TRBD1. V was pared by 11 bases and J by 10 bases, with 8 bases of the junction left unmatched. The CDR3 contains 12 residues. CDR1 and CDR2 (germline): LNHDA, SQIVND (reference sequence). CDR3 region: CAGRTGGGEQFF. In nucleotides, the CDR3 is TGTGCCGGGCGGACAGGGGGTGGCGAGCAGTTCTTC.

The rearrangement uses TRBV7-2 and TRBJ1-1, with 7 bases aligning to TRBD1. The trim removed 2 bases at V and 1 base at J, leaving 4 bases unmatched. Per the germline V gene, CDR1 is SGHTA and CDR2 is FQGNSA. This CDR3 contains 15 residues. CDR3 DNA: TGTGCCAGCAGCTTAAAGACAGGGACGAACACTGAAGCTTTCTTT. It specifies CASSLKTGTNTEAFF.

In its sample, this clone was seen once. Other DNA sequences in the same sample also yield this CDR3. This sequence joins TRBV9 and TRBJ2-7, with a weak D call TRBD2 (5 bases). The CDR3 extends over 14 amino acids. Trimming cost V 0 bases and J 1 base, with 8 bases left between them. Germline V gives CDR1 SGDLS, CDR2 YYNGEE. The CDR3 DNA sequence: TGTGCCAGCAGCGTAGGATCGGGATCCTACGAGCAGTACTTC. It specifies CASSVGSGSYEQYF.

The chain uses TRBV30 and TRBJ2-1; possible D gene TRBD1, 7 bases. V lost 3 bases and J 3 bases, leaving 12 bases between the germline ends. Germline V CDR1 and CDR2: GTSNPN, SVGIG (reference sequence). There are 14 residues in the CDR3. CDR3 DNA: TGTGCCTGGAGGGGGGGACAGCTCTACAATGAGCAGTTCTTC. It codes for CAWRGGQLYNEQFF.

V gene TRBV4-2 combines with J gene TRBJ2-4, with 11 bases identical to TRBD2. Germline V gene lookup returns CDR1 LGHNA and CDR2 YNFKEQ. This CDR3 region has 18 residues. Trimming took 5 bases from V and 0 from J; bases not matched to a gene: 9. Here the CDR3 reads CASSAILAGAVAKNIQYF. CDR3 sequence (DNA): TGTGCCAGCAGCGCCATACTAGCGGGGGCGGTAGCCAAAAACATTCAGTACTTC.

This clone was observed a few times. This chain joins TRBV11-2 and TRBJ2-7, with D possibly TRBD1 on 5 matching bases. The CDR3 contains 13 residues. The germline V gene encodes CDR1 SGHAT and CDR2 FQNNGV. The V end lost 5 bases, the J end lost 6 bases, and 14 bases lay between the germline ends. The CDR3 nucleotides read TGTGCCAGCAGCATTCAGGGCCCCCGCGAGCAGTACTTC. It yields the protein CASSIQGPREQYF.

This clone was observed a few times. The rearrangement links TRBV30 to TRBJ1-5; tentative D call: TRBD1 (6 bases). Germline values: CDR1 GTSNPN, CDR2 SVGIG (reference sequence). This CDR3 contains 13 residues. V was pared by 2 bases and J by 7 bases, with 12 bases between. CDR3 residues: CAWSPQGNQPQHF. CDR3 in DNA: TGTGCCTGGAGTCCACAGGGAAACCAGCCCCAGCATTTT. The entire variable domain, with the rest obtained from reference TRBV30 and TRBJ1-5, is as follows: SQTIHQWPATLVQPVGSPLSLECTVEGTSNPNLYWYRQAAGRGLQLLFYSVGIGQISSEVPQNLSASRPQDRQFILSSKKLLLSDSGFYLCAWSPQGNQPQHFGDGTRLSIL.

The chain couples TRBV7-2 to TRBJ2-7; possible D gene TRBD1, 5 bases. The CDR3 extends over 14 amino acids. V shed 3 bases and J shed 1 base, with 10 bases lying between them. Germline assignment: CDR1 SGHTA and CDR2 FQGNSA. CDR3 in amino acids: CASSFPTESYEQYF. As DNA, the CDR3 is TGTGCCAGCAGCTTTCCGACAGAGTCCTACGAGCAGTACTTC. Combining the CDR3 with reference TRBV7-2 and TRBJ2-7 gives the whole variable domain GAGVSQSPSNKVTEKGKDVELRCDPISGHTALYWYRQSLGQGLEFLIYFQGNSAPDKSGLPSDRFSAERTGGSVSTLTIQRTQQEDSAVYLCASSFPTESYEQYFGPGTRLTVT.

The rearrangement links TRBV5-6 to TRBJ2-7; 7 bases match TRBD1. This CDR3 has 16 amino acids. CDR1 SGHDT and CDR2 YYEEEE come from the germline V gene. The V and J ends lost 0 bases and 0 bases, in that order; junction bases with no gene match: 6. CDR3 sequence: CASSLVGAGGSYEQYF. The CDR3, as DNA: TGTGCCAGCAGCTTGGTGGGCGCAGGGGGCTCCTACGAGCAGTACTTC.

The chain has TRBV7-8 and TRBJ1-5, with D possibly matching TRBD1 (6 bases). The germline V gene encodes CDR1 SGHVS and CDR2 FQNEAQ. The CDR3 consists of 14 residues. Trimming pared 2 bases from V and 5 bases from J, leaving 10 bases between. This CDR3 reads CASSLIGGHQPQHF. The CDR3 DNA follows: TGTGCCAGCAGCTTAATCGGGGGGCATCAGCCCCAGCATTTT.

The chain joins TRBV19 to TRBJ1-1; D gene unclear. The V end lost 3 bases, the J end lost 8 bases, and 7 bases lay between the germline ends. The CDR3 is 11 residues long. Looked up from germline, CDR1 is LNHDA and CDR2 is SQIVND (reference sequence). The CDR3 spells CASSMGREAFF. CDR3 nucleotide sequence: TGTGCCAGTAGTATGGGCAGAGAAGCTTTCTTT.

This chain links TRBV7-8 with TRBJ1-5; no clear D. The germline CDR1 and CDR2 sequences are SGHVS and FQNEAQ. Trimming took 4 bases from V and 7 from J, leaving 14 bases between them. The CDR3 extends over 14 amino acids. In DNA form, the CDR3 reads TGTGCCAGCAGCTCTCCTCCCTCGAGGCAGCCCCAGCATTTT. This encodes CASSSPPSRQPQHF.

The chain is built from TRBV29-1 and TRBJ2-1; 8 bases align to TRBD1. CDR1 is SQVTM and CDR2 is ANQGSEA in the germline V gene. This CDR3 region has 15 residues. J gave up 2 bases and V 1 base, and 4 bases lay outside the gene matches. The CDR3 loop is CSVEGTGRPYNEQFF. CDR3 sequence (DNA): TGCAGCGTTGAAGGGACAGGGCGTCCCTACAATGAGCAGTTCTTC.

The V call is TRBV7-2, the J call TRBJ1-3, with D hard to call. The V end lost 5 bases, the J end lost 9 bases, and 8 bases lay between the germline ends. The CDR3 consists of 11 residues. Germline V lookup: CDR1 SGHTA, CDR2 FQGNSA. The CDR3 spells CASSPSSTIYF. Here the CDR3 DNA reads TGTGCCAGCAGCCCATCGAGCACCATATATTTT.

The chain has TRBV4-1 and TRBJ2-4; D is undetermined. V lost 1 base to trimming and J lost 3 bases, with 10 bases between them. CDR3 length: 15 residues. Looked up from germline, CDR1 is MGHRA and CDR2 is YSYEKL. CDR3: CASSQGLALKNIQYF. The CDR3 nucleotides read TGCGCCAGCAGCCAAGGATTGGCCCTCAAAAACATTCAGTACTTC.

The chain is built from TRBV29-1 and TRBJ1-2, with TRBD1 identical over 11 bases. Germline V lookup: CDR1 SQVTM, CDR2 ANQGSEA. V lost 3 bases, J lost 4 bases, and 7 bases stayed unmatched. The CDR3 has 15 residues. CDR3 DNA: TGCAGCGTTGATCGGGGACAGGGGGACGGCTATGGCTACACCTTC. This sequence encodes CSVDRGQGDGYGYTF.

In its sample, this clone was seen a few times. The chain has TRBV13 and TRBJ1-2; D not certain. The CDR3 is 14 residues long. V was clipped by 0 bases and J by 8 bases, with 13 bases between them. The germline V gene encodes CDR1 PRHDT and CDR2 FYEKMQ (reference sequence). CDR3 protein: CASSLGRGSQGYTF. CDR3 nucleotide sequence: TGTGCCAGCAGCTTAGGCAGAGGCAGTCAAGGCTACACCTTC.

The chain carries TRBV4-1 and TRBJ2-1; no firm D call. CDR1 is MGHRA, CDR2 YSYEKL, per germline. There are 14 residues in the CDR3. The V and J ends lost 1 base and 0 bases respectively, with 4 bases between them. CDR3 sequence (DNA): TGCGCCAGCAGCCAAGTCGGCTCCTACAATGAGCAGTTCTTC. Protein sequence: CASSQVGSYNEQFF.

V and J are TRBV4-1 and TRBJ2-5; 12 bases are shared with TRBD1. CDR3 length equals 17 residues. Germline CDR1 reads MGHRA; CDR2 reads YSYEKL. V gave up 3 bases and J gave up 11 bases; unmatched junction bases: 16. The CDR3 sequence: CASSHPGAGTGGIEQYF. CDR3 DNA: TGCGCCAGCAGCCATCCGGGGGCCGGGACAGGGGGCATTGAGCAGTACTTC.

A word on this clone: Other DNA sequences in the same sample also yield this CDR3. The CDR3 loop reads CASGIGANSPLHF. The CDR3 nucleotides are TGTGCCAGCGGCATAGGAGCCAATTCACCCCTCCACTTT. The V gene is TRBV25-1, the J gene TRBJ1-6; D gene ambiguous. Germline V gene data show CDR1 as MGHDK and CDR2 as SYGVNS. V was cut by 8 bases and J by 7 bases, with 12 bases left in between. The CDR3 runs 13 residues.

The J gene is TRBJ2-7, the V gene TRBV7-8, with D perhaps TRBD2 (5 bases). This CDR3 region has 15 residues. Germline CDR1 and CDR2: SGHVS and FQNEAQ. V shed 8 bases and J shed 2 bases, with 19 bases lying between them. CDR3 sequence: CASLAEVQATYEQYF. Written as DNA, the CDR3 is TGTGCCAGCCTCGCGGAGGTCCAGGCTACCTACGAGCAGTACTTC. Full variable domain (remainder filled in from reference TRBV7-8 and TRBJ2-7): GAGVSQSPRYKVAKRGQDVALRCDPISGHVSLFWYQQALGQGPEFLTYFQNEAQLDKSGLPSDRFFAERPEGSVSTLKIQRTQQEDSAVYLCASLAEVQATYEQYFGPGTRLTVT.

The chain is built from TRBV5-6 and TRBJ1-2, with D uncertain. The CDR3 extends over 14 amino acids. V lost 0 bases and J lost 6, with 12 bases in between. Germline V CDR1 and CDR2: SGHDT, YYEEEE. CDR3 DNA: TGTGCCAGCAGCTTGGAGAACCTATTGAATGGCTACACCTTC. Translation: CASSLENLLNGYTF. The variable domain in full, with the rest retrieved from reference TRBV5-6 and TRBJ1-2, is DAGVTQSPTHLIKTRGQQVTLRCSPKSGHDTVSWYQQALGQGPQFIFQYYEEEERQRGNFPDRFSGHQFPNYSSELNVNALLLGDSALYLCASSLENLLNGYTFGSGTRLTVV.

This chain connects TRBV9 to TRBJ2-3; 14 bases fit TRBD2. Trimming took 7 bases from V and 7 from J; bases not matched to a gene: 8. The CDR3 consists of 15 residues. Looked up from germline, CDR1 is SGDLS and CDR2 is YYNGEE. The CDR3 here is CASGPGTSGGNTQYF. CDR3 nucleotide sequence: TGTGCCAGCGGCCCCGGGACTAGCGGGGGAAATACGCAGTATTTT.

This chain uses TRBV2 with TRBJ2-7, with a possible D match to TRBD2 (6 bases). Germline CDR1 is SNHLY and CDR2 is FYNNEI. CDR3 length: 14 residues. Trimming took off 5 bases at V and 12 bases at J, with 23 bases between the two ends. CDR3 region: CASSYEMGGLVVYF. In DNA form, the CDR3 reads TGTGCCAGCAGTTATGAGATGGGGGGTTTGGTTGTGTACTTC.

The chain combines TRBV12-5 with TRBJ2-1; 7 bases agree with TRBD1. CDR3 size: 14 residues. Germline trimming cut 5 bases from V and 9 bases from J; bases unmatched to any gene: 10. The germline V gene has CDR1 LGHNT and CDR2 FRNRAP. The CDR3 reads CASGPGTRGSEQFF. In DNA, the CDR3 is TGTGCTAGTGGTCCCGGGACCAGGGGGAGTGAGCAGTTCTTC.

In the case of this clone: The final CDR3 position lacks the conserved phenylalanine or tryptophan, pointing to a likely read error. The chain combines TRBV9 with TRBJ1-2, with D perhaps matching TRBD1 (5 bases). V was cut by 8 bases and J by 7 bases, with 15 bases left in between. The CDR3 runs 12 residues. Germline CDR1 and CDR2: SGDLS and YYNGEE. The CDR3 spells CASKDNSGGYTL. CDR3 nucleotide sequence: TGTGCCAGTAAGGACAATTCAGGTGGCTACACCCTC.

The chain is built from TRBV19 and TRBJ1-3; TRBD1 aligns across 7 bases. Germline V CDR1 and CDR2: LNHDA, SQIVND (reference sequence). The CDR3 loop spans 13 amino acids. Trimming removed 6 bases from V and 4 bases from J; junction bases left unmatched: 3. CDR3 DNA sequence: TGTGCCAGTAGCGGGACAGCCGGAAACACCATATATTTT. Amino acids: CASSGTAGNTIYF.